Sequencing of this TCR beta chain was carried out in a study of immune evolution from preneoplasia to lung adenocarcinoma. Sequenced by immunoSEQ multiplex PCR; TCRdb stores in-frame clones only, minus some. The table has about 6,600 clones, approximately 89% seen once. This CDR3 has 15 residues. The V and J ends lost 0 bases and 7 bases respectively, with 16 bases between them. CDR1 is MNHNY, CDR2 SVGAGI, per germline (reference sequence). After pathologic assessment, macro-dissection selected premalignant or tumor cells for extraction. The chain joins TRBV6-6 to TRBJ2-7; D possibly matches TRBD1 or TRBD2 (6 bases each). The receptor's source is a person over 45 with lung adenocarcinoma. The material sequenced was FFPE invasive lung adenocarcinoma tissue. CDR3 amino acids: CASSYSIGGQGEQYF. The CDR3 region has the DNA TGTGCCAGCAGTTACTCGATAGGGGGGCAGGGGGAGCAGTACTTC.